This TCR beta chain was identified in a study of cytomegalovirus exposure and HLA in healthy donors. The primer mix had 60 Vbeta and 13 Jbeta primers. TCRdb's copy holds only in-frame clones and misses some; the assay was immunoSEQ multiplex PCR. The sample has 25,000 to 40,000 clones, and its top ten clones hold 4.5% to 6%. V gave up 0 bases and J gave up 0 bases; unmatched junction bases: 9. The germline CDR1 and CDR2 sequences are SGDLS and YYNGEE. The CDR3 loop spans 19 amino acids. The sequence came from a female donor in good health and CMV-seronegative. Sequencing input: PBMCs. The chain combines TRBV9 with TRBJ2-1; 10 nucleotides match TRBD2. DNA for the CDR3: TGTGCCAGCAGCGTAGCTGGTAGCGGGGGGCTGAGCTCCTACAATGAGCAGTTCTTC. As protein: CASSVAGSGGLSSYNEQFF.